Following are 4 T cell receptor beta chains from one sample sequenced in a study of PD-1 blockade in classical Hodgkin lymphoma. The repertoire was sequenced with immunoSEQ multiplex PCR; TCRdb's copy has only in-frame clones and lacks some. This sample carries 14,000 to 15,000 clones, roughly nine tenths of them seen once, and the ten largest clones take under 6.5%. The time point here: newly diagnosed, previously untreated cHL patient sample. CD8+ T cells were isolated from thawed PBMCs by magnetic negative selection. The material sequenced was CD8+ T cells from blood. The receptor source for this set is a human donor with classical Hodgkin lymphoma.

The gene calls are TRBV14 and TRBJ2-3; D not resolved. Trimming pared 1 base from V and 0 bases from J, leaving 14 bases between. CDR1 and CDR2 (germline): SGHDN, FVKESK. CDR3 length equals 17 residues. Here the CDR3 DNA reads TGTGCCAGCAGCCAAGCCCCCGGAAGGTCTAGCACAGATACGCAGTATTTT. It codes for CASSQAPGRSSTDTQYF.

V and J are TRBV4-1 and TRBJ1-1; D may be TRBD1 (5 bases). The CDR3 is 14 amino acids. The germline gives CDR1 MGHRA, CDR2 YSYEKL. The ends were cut back, 3 bases at V and 4 bases at J, with 12 bases in the middle. CDR3 residues: CASSHLGVATEAFF. The DNA for the CDR3 is TGCGCCAGCAGCCACTTAGGGGTCGCCACTGAAGCTTTCTTT.

V and J are TRBV29-1 and TRBJ2-7, with D possibly TRBD1 on 6 matching bases. Trimming stripped 1 base from V and 3 bases from J, with 19 bases between. CDR3 length equals 16 residues. Germline V gene sequence: CDR1 SQVTM, CDR2 ANQGSEA. The CDR3 spells CSVEGFPGHTFYEQYF. As DNA, the CDR3 is TGCAGCGTTGAAGGTTTTCCGGGACACACCTTCTACGAGCAGTACTTC.

The chain has TRBV9 and TRBJ2-2, with D possibly being TRBD2 (5 bases). The CDR3 loop spans 15 amino acids. V lost 2 bases and J lost 7, with 15 bases in between. Germline CDR1 is SGDLS and CDR2 is YYNGEE. The CDR3 nucleotides are TGTGCCAGCAGCGTGGACGGCGGGTGGGGCGGGGAGCTGTTTTTT. This translates into CASSVDGGWGGELFF.